This T cell receptor (beta chain) stems from a study of regulatory T cells in long-lasting Graves disease (dated by TCRdb to the early 2020s). Describing the broader study: In the newly diagnosed Graves' disease group, patients had been taking antithyroid drugs for less than 3 months. This study used TCR sequencing and RNA sequencing of peripheral blood to compare persistent Graves' disease patients against newly diagnosed Graves' disease patients. The study was conducted in China and was registered as a clinical trial. TCR sequencing covered some 13 persistent and 20 newly diagnosed Graves' disease patients, around 33 samples in total. Findings and caveats that apply to the study as a whole: A larger number of public clonotypes was shared among persistent patients (approximately 3,000) than among newly diagnosed patients (around 890). The authors acknowledged the small sample size as a limitation that may reduce accuracy. Preferential use of TRBV28, TRBJ1-2 and TRBJ2-5 was observed in persistent disease, whereas TRBV20-1 and TRBJ2-1 were favored in newly diagnosed disease. Lower TCR Shannon entropy and fewer highly expanded clones were observed in persistent Graves' disease patients than in newly diagnosed patients, which suggested clonal expansion. Sequencing and analysis were restricted to the TCR beta chain. Peripheral blood alone was examined, since thyroid tissue, which constituted the primary lesion, could not be accessed.

CDR1 and CDR2 are read off the germline V gene (reference sequence) as LNHNV and YYDKDF. The CDR3 contains 13 residues, cysteine and phenylalanine counted. Only the CDR3 DNA is retained, 39 bases long and in frame from the first base. V is shortened by 0 bases, J by 3 bases, and the region joining them spans 6 bases. Libraries were made using multiplex PCR. The reads were generated on an Illumina HiSeq 4000. CDR3 regions were amplified by Arm-PCR with iRepertoire HTBI primers to construct TCR beta libraries. Before sequencing, the PCR products went through gel purification. Per the source publication's procedure: Gene usage analysis of CDR3 amino acid clonotypes used the 50 to 70 TRBV and about 13 TRBJ segments found across samples. COPE and FqMerger were used to merge filtered high-quality paired reads into contigs. BLAST was used to align contigs to the IMGT TRBV, TRBD and TRBJ reference genes, and CDR3 was defined following IMGT. Highly expanded clones were defined as clonotypes with a frequency above 0.1%. Shannon entropy was used to measure repertoire diversity, and the Gini coefficient was used to measure V-J evenness. Clonotypes shared by more than one individual were considered public. TCRdb's own reprocessing of the public reads used fastp at Q25 and MiXCR and kept productive beta chains. Identical CDR3 proteins give one entry, which carries the most common genes and DNA. The V and J calls shown here were made by TCRdb, not taken from the authors' results. For this sample there are fewer than 650,000 distinct CDR3 sequences; approximately 15% appear just once. The leading ten clones occupy about 20% of the sample.

Reading the label with the study, this specimen's time point is: newly diagnosed GD, antithyroid drugs for less than 3 months. RNA was extracted from PBMCs in TRIzol for both TCR sequencing and RNA sequencing. The diagnosis of Graves' disease was made according to American Thyroid Association guidelines. Patients for the study were recruited at an endocrinology department in Xi'an, China. Each patient gave 9 to 10 milliliters of peripheral blood, collected in an EDTA anticoagulant tube. Ficoll Paque Plus density gradient separation was used to isolate PBMCs, and no further T cell sorting was performed. An Agilent 2100 Bioanalyzer and agarose gel were used to assess RNA quality, and a NanoDrop 2000 was used to measure RNA concentration. This clonotype was seen a few times. The antigen it recognizes is unknown. Qualities for individual bases were not recorded, and no much larger clone is one base off.

Separately, the same data were catalogued under a study of T cells in Graves' hyperthyroidism and ophthalmopathy. In that second paper, the authors write: Stable Graves' hyperthyroidism was defined as no progression to ophthalmopathy during 18 months of follow-up. Hyperthyroidism patients were newly diagnosed, with disease duration under 2 months, and aged 18 to 65 years. The study excluded patients with uncontrolled infections, other autoimmune diseases, pregnancy or lactation. Diagnoses relied on clinical symptoms, serum thyroxine and TRAb, thyroid ultrasound and orbital computed tomography. For the first round of RT-PCR on the TCR CDR3, the HTBI primer set was used together with the Qiagen OneStep RT-PCR kit. Most expanded thyroid clonotypes (frequency above 0.001) were also detected in blood, a finding suggesting that blood repertoires may reflect thyroid immune responses. A 13 V-J signature model separated ophthalmopathy from stable hyperthyroidism, with roughly 88% sensitivity and roughly 82% specificity in cross-validation and 80%/75% in testing. In validation, the model predicted progression to ophthalmopathy with over 65% sensitivity and 72% to 85% specificity, a median of 6.5 months before onset. A discovery cohort of around 98 patients, approximately 45 with Graves' ophthalmopathy and approximately 60 with stable Graves' hyperthyroidism, was used to find distinguishing TCR V-J signatures. Prospective prediction of ophthalmopathy was tested in an independent validation cohort of under 20 hyperthyroidism patients and some 17 patients who later progressed to ophthalmopathy. The 75 to 100 discovery patients were randomly split 7:3 into training and test sets. In addition, the study compared T-cell repertoires in thyroid tissue and in blood from over 5 Graves' hyperthyroidism patients. After blood sampling, hyperthyroidism patients were treated with methimazole at a starting dose of 30 mg daily, and ophthalmopathy patients were treated with high-dose intravenous methylprednisolone. The libraries were constructed in a second round of multiplex PCR and then size-selected and purified. Sequencing of the libraries was done on an Illumina HiSeq2000 using paired-end 100 bp reads. SOAPnuke was used to process the raw data, removing reads that contained adapters or uncalled bases, had a mean Phred below 15, or lacked an exact match to the constant primer or identifier. COPE v1.2.5 was used to merge high-quality paired reads, and clonotypes were defined as unique nucleotide sequences. Clonotypes were aligned to IMGT TRBV, TRBD and TRBJ reference segments using MiTCR v1.1. Analysis was restricted to V-J combinations with a frequency above 0.0001, which covered roughly 99% of repertoires. The TCS score was defined as F50 (clonal expansion) divided by E x V (chaos), with BLOSUM62-based TCRdist calculated between CDR3 peptides within each V-J. Welch's t-statistics and random forest reduced 450 to 600 V-J features to about 12, which were used in a naive Bayes classifier (R e1071). No statistical method was used to fix the sample size in advance, and group allocation was not hidden from the investigators. The paper reports TCR Vbeta CDR3 sequencing of some 140 peripheral blood samples: around 41 ophthalmopathy, fewer than 85 hyperthyroidism and roughly 17 progressor patients.

The rearranged chain carries TRBV15 and TRBJ2-7, with the D gene not confidently named. Sample: peripheral blood mononuclear cells (PBMCs), taken at new diagnosis, from a patient treated with antithyroid drugs. The clonotype originates from a woman aged 25 to 39 with Graves disease. Donor details come from another sample of the same person, matched by shared clones. The nucleotide sequence reads as follows: TGTGCCACCAGCAGAGAACTGGGCTACGAGCAGTACTTC. This encodes CATSRELGYEQYF.